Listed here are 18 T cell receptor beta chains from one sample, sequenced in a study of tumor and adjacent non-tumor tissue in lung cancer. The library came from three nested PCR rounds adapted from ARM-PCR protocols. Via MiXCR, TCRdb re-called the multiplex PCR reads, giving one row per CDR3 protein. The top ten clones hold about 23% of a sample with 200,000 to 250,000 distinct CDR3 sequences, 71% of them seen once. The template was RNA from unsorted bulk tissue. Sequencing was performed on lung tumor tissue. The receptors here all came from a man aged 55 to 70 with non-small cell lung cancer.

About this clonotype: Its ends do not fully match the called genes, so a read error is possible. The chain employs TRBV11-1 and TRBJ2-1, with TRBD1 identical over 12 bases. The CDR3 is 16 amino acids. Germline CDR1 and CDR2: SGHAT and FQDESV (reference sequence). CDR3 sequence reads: CARNHAGTGGYNEQFF. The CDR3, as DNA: TGTGCCAGAAACCATGCCGGGACAGGGGGCTACAATGAGCAATTCTTC.

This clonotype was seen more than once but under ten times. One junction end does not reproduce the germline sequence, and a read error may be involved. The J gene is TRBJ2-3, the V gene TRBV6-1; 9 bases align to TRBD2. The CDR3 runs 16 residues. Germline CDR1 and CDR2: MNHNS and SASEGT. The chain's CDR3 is CASTQSAGGSIDTQYF. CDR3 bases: TGTGCCAGCACTCAATCCGCGGGGGGGAGCATAGATACGCAGTATTTT.

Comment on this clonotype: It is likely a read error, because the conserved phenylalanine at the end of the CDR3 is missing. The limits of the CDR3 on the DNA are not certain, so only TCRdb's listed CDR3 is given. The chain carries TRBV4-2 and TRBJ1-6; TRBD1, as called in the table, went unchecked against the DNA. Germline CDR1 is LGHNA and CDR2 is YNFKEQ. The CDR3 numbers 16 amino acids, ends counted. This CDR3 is CASSQDRDREDSPLLC.

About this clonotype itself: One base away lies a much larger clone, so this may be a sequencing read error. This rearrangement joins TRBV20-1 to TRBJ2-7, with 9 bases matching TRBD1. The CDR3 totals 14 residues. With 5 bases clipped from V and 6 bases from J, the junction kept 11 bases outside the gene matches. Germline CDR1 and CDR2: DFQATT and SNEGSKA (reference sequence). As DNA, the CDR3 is TGCAGTGCTGAATCCGGGACAGGGAAATCCGAGCAGTACTTC. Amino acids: CSAESGTGKSEQYF.

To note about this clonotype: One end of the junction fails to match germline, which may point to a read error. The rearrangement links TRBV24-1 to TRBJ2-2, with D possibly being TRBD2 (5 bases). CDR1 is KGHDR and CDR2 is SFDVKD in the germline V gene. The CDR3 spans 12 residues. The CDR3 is CATSVVVGEPFF. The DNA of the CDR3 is TGTGCCACTTCGGTTGTCGTTGGGGAGCCGTTTTTT.

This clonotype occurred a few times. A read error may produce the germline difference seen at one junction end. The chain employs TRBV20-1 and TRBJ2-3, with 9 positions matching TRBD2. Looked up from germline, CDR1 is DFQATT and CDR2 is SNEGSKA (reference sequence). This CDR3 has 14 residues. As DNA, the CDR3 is TGCGGTGCTAGACCGGCTAGCGGGACAGATACTCAGTATTTT. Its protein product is CGARPASGTDTQYF.

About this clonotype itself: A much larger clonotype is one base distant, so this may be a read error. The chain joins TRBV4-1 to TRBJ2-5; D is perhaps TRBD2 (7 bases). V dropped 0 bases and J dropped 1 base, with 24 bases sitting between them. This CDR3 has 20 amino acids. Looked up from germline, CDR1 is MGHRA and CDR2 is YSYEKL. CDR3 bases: TGCGCCAGCAGCCAAGAGGGGGCAGCGGGGTTCGTAGAGCCCCAAGAGACCCAGTACTTC. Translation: CASSQEGAAGFVEPQETQYF.

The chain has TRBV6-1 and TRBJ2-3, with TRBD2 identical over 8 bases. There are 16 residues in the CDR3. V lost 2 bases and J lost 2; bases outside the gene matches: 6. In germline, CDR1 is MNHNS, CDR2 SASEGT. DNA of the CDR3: TGTGCCAGCAGTGAAAAGATAGCGGGGTTCACAGATACGCAGTATTTT. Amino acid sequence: CASSEKIAGFTDTQYF.

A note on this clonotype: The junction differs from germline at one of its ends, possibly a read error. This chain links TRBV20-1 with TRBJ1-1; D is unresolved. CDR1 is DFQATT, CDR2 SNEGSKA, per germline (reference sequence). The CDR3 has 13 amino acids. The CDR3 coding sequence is TGCAGAGGAACGACGGGAGTGAACACTGGAGCTTCCTTT. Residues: CRGTTGVNTGASF.

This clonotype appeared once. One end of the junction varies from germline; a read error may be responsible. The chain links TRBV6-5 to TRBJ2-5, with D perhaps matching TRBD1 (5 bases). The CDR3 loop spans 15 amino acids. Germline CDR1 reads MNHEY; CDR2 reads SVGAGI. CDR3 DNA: TGTGCCAACAGTTACTCGGTTAGGGGTTTTGAGACCCAGTACTTC. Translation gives CANSYSVRGFETQYF.

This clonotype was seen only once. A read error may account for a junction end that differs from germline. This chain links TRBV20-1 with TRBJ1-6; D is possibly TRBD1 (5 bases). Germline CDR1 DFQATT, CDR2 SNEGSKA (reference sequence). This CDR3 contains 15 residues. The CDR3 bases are TGCAGTGCTAGAGTCCCGCGAGGGGCGAATTCACCCTTCCACTTT. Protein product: CSARVPRGANSPFHF.

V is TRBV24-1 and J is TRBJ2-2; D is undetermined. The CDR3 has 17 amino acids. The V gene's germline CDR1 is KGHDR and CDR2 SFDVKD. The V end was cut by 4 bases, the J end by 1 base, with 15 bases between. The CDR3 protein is CATSDPGSNENTGELFF. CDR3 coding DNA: TGTGCCACCAGTGACCCCGGATCAAACGAGAACACCGGGGAGCTGTTTTTT.

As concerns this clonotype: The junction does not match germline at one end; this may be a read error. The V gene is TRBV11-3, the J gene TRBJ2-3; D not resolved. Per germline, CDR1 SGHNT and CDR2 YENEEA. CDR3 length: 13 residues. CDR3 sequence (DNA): TGTACAAGCAGCTTAGAGATGAGAAGAAAGGAGTTTTTT. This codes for CTSSLEMRRKEFF.

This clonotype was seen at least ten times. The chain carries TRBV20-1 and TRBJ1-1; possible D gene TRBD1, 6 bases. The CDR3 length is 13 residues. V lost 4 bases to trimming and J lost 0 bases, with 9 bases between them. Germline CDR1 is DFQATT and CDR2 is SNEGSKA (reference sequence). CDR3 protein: CSAKGGMNTEAFF. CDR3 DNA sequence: TGCAGTGCTAAAGGGGGGATGAACACTGAAGCTTTCTTT.

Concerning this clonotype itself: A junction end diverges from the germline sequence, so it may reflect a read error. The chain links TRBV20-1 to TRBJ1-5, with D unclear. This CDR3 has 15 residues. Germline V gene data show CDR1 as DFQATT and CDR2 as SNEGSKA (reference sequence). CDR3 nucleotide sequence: TGCAGTGTTAGAGATAGTACAGAAGGCAATCAGTCCCAGCATTTT. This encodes CSVRDSTEGNQSQHF.

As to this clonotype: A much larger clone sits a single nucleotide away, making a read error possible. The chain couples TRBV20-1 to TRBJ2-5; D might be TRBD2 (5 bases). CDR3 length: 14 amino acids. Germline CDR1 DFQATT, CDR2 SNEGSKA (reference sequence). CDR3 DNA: TGCAGTACTAGGCCCCTAACTAGAACGGAGACCCAGTACTTC. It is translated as CSTRPLTRTETQYF.

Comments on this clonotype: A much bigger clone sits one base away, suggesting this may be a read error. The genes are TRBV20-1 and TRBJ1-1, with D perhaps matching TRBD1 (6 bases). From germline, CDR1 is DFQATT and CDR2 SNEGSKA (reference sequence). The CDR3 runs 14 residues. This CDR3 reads CNARTGGANTEAFF. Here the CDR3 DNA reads TGCAATGCCAGGACCGGGGGGGCGAACACTGAAGCTTTCTTT.

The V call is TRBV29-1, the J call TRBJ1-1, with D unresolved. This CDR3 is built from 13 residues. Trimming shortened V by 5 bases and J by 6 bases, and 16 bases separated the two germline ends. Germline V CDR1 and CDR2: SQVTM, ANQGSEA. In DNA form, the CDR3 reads TGCAGCGTTCGCGGCAGATTACTCGCTGAAGCTTTCTTT. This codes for CSVRGRLLAEAFF.